This TCR beta chain was identified in a study of T cell responses to AZD1222 COVID-19 vaccine. The V gene's germline CDR1 is MNHEY and CDR2 SVGEGT. V gave up 5 bases and J gave up 0 bases; unmatched junction bases: 7. This CDR3 spans 17 amino acids. Data came from immunoSEQ multiplex PCR; TCRdb stores just in-frame clones and leaves some out. Among about 100,000 clones listed, over 90% were seen once. J is TRBJ2-4 and V is TRBV6-2 or TRBV6-3; 10 nucleotides align to TRBD2. This TCR derives from an adult in good health. Sequencing used peripheral blood, obtained on day 0 of AZD1222 vaccination. CDR3 DNA sequence: TGTGCCAGCAGTACGTTGACTAGCGGGCTAGCCAAAAACATTCAGTACTTC. This gives the protein CASSTLTSGLAKNIQYF.